This T cell receptor beta chain emerged from a study of blood T cell repertoires in COVID-19. Sequencing was performed with immunoSEQ multiplex PCR; in TCRdb, only in-frame clones are kept and a portion is missing. The table lists tens of thousands of clones, approximately 91% of them singletons. Germline V gives CDR1 MNHEY, CDR2 SVGAGI. V was trimmed by 2 bases and J by 0 bases, leaving 7 bases between them. The length of the CDR3 is 14 residues. This receptor was taken from a man aged 45-65 years with active COVID-19. The V and J genes are TRBV6-5 and TRBJ1-2; D is undetermined. Sample: peripheral blood. In nucleotides, the CDR3 is TGTGCCAGCAGTTACCCCGGAGCTAACTATGGCTACACCTTC. Protein product: CASSYPGANYGYTF.